The next 23 T cell receptor beta chains were all read from a single sample in a study of T-cell memory formation after mild COVID-19 (dated by TCRdb to the early 2020s). Libraries were prepared through 5' RACE. The sample was run on an Illumina NovaSeq 6000. TCRdb reanalyzed the raw reads on its own, using fastp at Q25 for trimming and MiXCR for clone calling, and kept in-frame beta chains. Rows matching on CDR3 protein sequence are summarized as one entry with the most common DNA and genes. The sample table shows about 350,000 distinct CDR3 sequences, and roughly an eighth are seen once. The ten largest make up about a fifth of the sample. The source material was PBMCs or a T cell subset sorted from them (not recorded which). The receptors here all came from a man aged 18 to 29 who had mild COVID-19 (a few samples of this study predate the infection). The sample titles of this study are shuffled in the database, so cell type and time point are left out; the donor was told from shared clones.

This clonotype came up a few times. This rearrangement joins TRBV28 to TRBJ1-5; tentatively, D is TRBD1 (6 bases). The CDR3 totals 16 residues. V lost 6 bases, J lost 4 bases, and 19 bases lay in between. Germline CDR1 reads MDHEN; CDR2 reads SYDVKM. The CDR3 here is CASSSPEGGRNQPQHF. The CDR3, as DNA: TGTGCCAGCAGCTCGCCGGAGGGGGGAAGAAATCAGCCCCAGCATTTT.

CDR3: CASSSPGTLSYEQYF. In nucleotides, the CDR3 is TGTGCCAGCAGTAGTCCCGGGACACTATCATACGAGCAGTACTTC. This sequence joins TRBV28 and TRBJ2-7; TRBD1 might be the D (6 bases). The CDR3 has 15 amino acids. V gave up 5 bases and J gave up 4 bases, with 18 bases separating them. Germline values: CDR1 MDHEN, CDR2 SYDVKM.

This clonotype appeared many times. V and J are TRBV6-2 or TRBV6-3 and TRBJ2-2; 9 bases align to TRBD1. The CDR3 consists of 15 residues. V gave up 8 bases and J gave up 7 bases; unmatched junction bases: 11. Germline values: CDR1 MNHEY, CDR2 SVGEGT. DNA of the CDR3: TGTGCCAGCGACAGGGCCGGGACAGGGCGCGGGGAGCTGTTTTTT. This translates into CASDRAGTGRGELFF.

The J gene is TRBJ2-2, the V gene TRBV11-2; unclear D gene. The V end lost 4 bases, the J end lost 3 bases, and 6 bases lay between the germline ends. The CDR3 length is 13 residues. The V gene's germline CDR1 is SGHAT and CDR2 FQNNGV. CDR3 in DNA: TGTGCCAGCAGCTGGACGGACACCGGGGAGCTGTTTTTT. Protein sequence: CASSWTDTGELFF.

The CDR3 DNA reads as TGTGCCAGCTCCCGCCTCGGGGCAGATAACACCGGGGAGCTGTTTTTT. This sequence encodes CASSRLGADNTGELFF. The chain employs TRBV18 and TRBJ2-2; D is tentatively TRBD1 or TRBD2 (5 bases each). V lost 6 bases, J lost 2 bases, and 16 bases lay in between. Germline-derived CDR1 and CDR2 are KGHSH and LQKENI. There are 16 residues in the CDR3.

This clonotype occurred a few times. The chain uses TRBV5-4 and TRBJ2-5; possibly TRBD1 or TRBD2 for D (5 bases each). From germline, CDR1 is SGHNT and CDR2 YYREEE (reference sequence). This CDR3 is 12 amino acids long. With 0 bases removed from V and 7 bases from J, the gap between germline ends came to 7 bases. CDR3 residues: CASSLEGRTQYF. The CDR3 DNA reads TGTGCCAGCAGCTTGGAGGGGAGGACCCAGTACTTC.

CDR3 nucleotides: TGCGCCAGCAGCTTGGTAGTACCCAATGAGCAGTTCTTC. Its translation: CASSLVVPNEQFF. The V gene is TRBV5-1, the J gene TRBJ2-1, with unresolved D. V lost 0 bases and J lost 6, with 7 bases in between. The germline gives CDR1 SGHRS, CDR2 YFSETQ. The CDR3 has 13 residues.

This clonotype was counted a few times. V gene TRBV7-3 combines with J gene TRBJ2-3, with a tentative D call TRBD1 (6 bases). Looked up from germline, CDR1 is SGHTA and CDR2 is FQGTGA. Trimming stripped 5 bases from V and 0 bases from J, with 12 bases between. The CDR3 extends over 15 amino acids. In DNA, the CDR3 is TGTGCCAGCAGCGATCCGGGACACAGCACAGATACGCAGTATTTT. Its protein product is CASSDPGHSTDTQYF.

The chain recombines TRBV4-3 with TRBJ2-7; TRBD1 matches at 7 bases. The CDR3 consists of 16 residues. Trimming cost V 1 base and J 0 bases; bases outside gene matches: 6. Per the germline V gene, CDR1 is LGHNA and CDR2 is YSLEER. The CDR3 DNA sequence: TGCGCCAGCAGCCAAGTGAGACAGGGCAGCTCCTACGAGCAGTACTTC. Its protein product is CASSQVRQGSSYEQYF.

V is TRBV11-2 and J is TRBJ2-7; no reliable D call. CDR3 length equals 13 residues. Trimming pared 3 bases from V and 4 bases from J, leaving 10 bases between. CDR1 is SGHAT, CDR2 FQNNGV, per germline. CDR3 sequence: CASSFRPEYEQYF. Here the CDR3 DNA reads TGTGCCAGCAGCTTTCGTCCGGAGTACGAGCAGTACTTC.

This clonotype was observed many times. V usage is TRBV12-3 or TRBV12-4 and J usage is TRBJ2-2; D gene uncertain. This CDR3 is built from 14 residues. V was cut by 3 bases and J by 6 bases, with 11 bases left in between. The DNA for the CDR3 is TGTGCCAGCAGTTTTGGGCCCCGGTCCGGGGAGCTGTTTTTT. Translating it yields CASSFGPRSGELFF.

The genes are TRBV6-2 or TRBV6-3 and TRBJ1-6, with 11 bases that match TRBD1. The CDR3 runs to 18 residues. The V and J ends lost 4 bases and 7 bases, in that order; junction bases with no gene match: 12. Germline V gives CDR1 MNHEY, CDR2 SVGEGT. CDR3 nucleotide sequence: TGTGCCAGCAGTTCGCGGGACAGGGGGTCCCGGTGGAATTCACCCCTCCACTTT. Translated: CASSSRDRGSRWNSPLHF.

This rearrangement joins TRBV10-3 to TRBJ2-2; D is perhaps TRBD1 (6 bases). The germline V gene encodes CDR1 ENHRY and CDR2 SYGVKD. CDR3 length: 14 residues. Trimming cost V 7 bases and J 2 bases, with 11 bases left between them. The CDR3, as DNA: TGTGCCATCAATGGACAGCGCAACACCGGGGAGCTGTTTTTT. Protein sequence: CAINGQRNTGELFF.

The chain links TRBV4-2 to TRBJ1-1; D is unresolved. V lost 4 bases and J lost 3, with 12 bases in between. Germline V gives CDR1 LGHNA, CDR2 YNFKEQ. This CDR3 spans 14 amino acids. CDR3 in amino acids: CASSPPGRDTEAFF. The CDR3 region has the DNA TGTGCCAGCAGCCCTCCTGGGCGGGACACTGAAGCTTTCTTT.

This chain uses TRBV7-3 with TRBJ2-5; D is possibly TRBD2 (7 bases). Trimming pared 3 bases from V and 5 bases from J, leaving 16 bases between. The length of the CDR3 is 15 residues. The germline V gene has CDR1 SGHTA and CDR2 FQGTGA. The CDR3 reads CASSFGGRGGETQYF. The DNA for the CDR3 is TGTGCCAGCAGCTTCGGGGGCCGGGGAGGGGAGACCCAGTACTTC.

This clonotype was counted a few times. The rearrangement joins TRBV14 to TRBJ2-1; D may be TRBD2 (6 bases). CDR3 length: 15 amino acids. Trimming pared 8 bases from V and 9 bases from J, leaving 23 bases between. Germline V gene data show CDR1 as SGHDN and CDR2 as FVKESK. The CDR3 spells CASGELTGRLGEQFF. As DNA, the CDR3 is TGTGCCAGCGGCGAGTTGACGGGGAGGCTTGGTGAGCAGTTCTTC.

This sequence joins TRBV20-1 and TRBJ1-6; 10 bases agree with TRBD1. This CDR3 spans 15 amino acids. Germline loops: CDR1 DFQATT, CDR2 SNEGSKA (reference sequence). The J segment lost 9 bases and the V segment lost 7 bases, leaving 12 bases of the junction unmatched. The CDR3 sequence: CSGSTWTGGSSPLHF. For the CDR3, the DNA is TGCAGTGGTTCAACCTGGACAGGGGGTTCTTCACCCCTCCACTTT.

The chain recombines TRBV18 with TRBJ2-7; D call uncertain. Trimming shortened V by 6 bases and J by 2 bases, and 11 bases separated the two germline ends. Looked up from germline, CDR1 is KGHSH and CDR2 is LQKENI. There are 13 residues in the CDR3. The CDR3 spells CASSRDKTYEQYV. The CDR3 region has the DNA TGTGCCAGCTCGCGTGACAAAACCTACGAGCAGTACGTC.

This chain joins TRBV5-1 and TRBJ1-4, with TRBD1 as a possible D gene (5 bases). Germline V CDR1 and CDR2: SGHRS, YFSETQ. V lost 0 bases, J lost 4 bases, and 10 bases lay in between. The CDR3 totals 15 residues. In DNA, the CDR3 is TGCGCCAGCAGCTTGGTCGCCAGGGATAATGAAAAACTGTTTTTT. It is translated as CASSLVARDNEKLFF. The full variable domain, rest sourced from reference TRBV5-1 and TRBJ1-4, is KAGVTQTPRYLIKTRGQQVTLSCSPISGHRSVSWYQQTPGQGLQFLFEYFSETQRNKGNFPGRFSGRQFSNSRSEMNVSTLELGDSALYLCASSLVARDNEKLFFGSGTQLSVL.

This clonotype was recorded a few times. The genes are TRBV12-3 or TRBV12-4 and TRBJ2-4, with TRBD2 matching over 7 bases. The CDR3 extends over 17 amino acids. V lost 3 bases to trimming and J lost 0 bases; unmatched junction nucleotides: 8. The CDR3 sequence is CASSLGEGRAAKNIQYF. CDR3 coding DNA: TGTGCCAGCAGTTTGGGGGAGGGAAGGGCAGCCAAAAACATTCAGTACTTC.

As to this clonotype: Given a much more abundant clone one base away, this may be a read error. CDR3 nucleotide sequence: TGTGCCAGCAGAGAGGGGCCAGAGGGAGATACGCAGTATTTT. This sequence encodes CASREGPEGDTQYF. The rearrangement links TRBV9 to TRBJ2-3; D may correspond to TRBD1 or TRBD2 (5 bases each). The CDR3 totals 14 residues. V was shortened by 5 bases and J by 5 bases, with 15 bases between the two germline ends. The germline CDR1 and CDR2 sequences are SGDLS and YYNGEE.

This chain uses TRBV2 with TRBJ2-3; D may be TRBD2 (6 bases). CDR1 SNHLY and CDR2 FYNNEI come from the germline V gene. Trimming took 7 bases from V and 2 from J, leaving 7 bases between them. The CDR3 contains 12 residues. The CDR3 DNA reads as TGTGCCAGCAAGGACTACACAGATACGCAGTATTTT. As protein: CASKDYTDTQYF.

The chain uses TRBV20-1 and TRBJ1-1; 7 bases match TRBD1. The CDR3 has 18 amino acids. Germline-derived CDR1 and CDR2 are DFQATT and SNEGSKA (reference sequence). Unmatched junction bases numbered 14, after V lost 1 base and J lost 0 bases. The CDR3: CSARGPGQQKPMNTEAFF. The CDR3 DNA follows: TGCAGTGCTAGAGGGCCGGGACAGCAAAAACCAATGAACACTGAAGCTTTCTTT.